This entry lists 32 T cell receptor beta chains sequenced from one sample in a study of cytomegalovirus exposure and HLA in healthy donors. The primer mix had 60 Vbeta and 13 Jbeta primers. Measured with immunoSEQ multiplex PCR; TCRdb has only the in-frame clones, and not every one. The sample yields some 85,000 clones, around 75% seen once. The sample comprised PBMCs. All receptors come from a middle-aged man in good health and CMV-seronegative.

This clone has just a few counts. V and J are TRBV5-5 and TRBJ2-7, with 11 bases matching TRBD1. The germline gives CDR1 SGHKS, CDR2 YYEKEE (reference sequence). Losses at the gene ends were 1 base for V and 7 bases for J; bases not matched to a gene: 7. CDR3 size: 15 residues. The CDR3 sequence: CASSLPRDRGGEQYF. In nucleotides, the CDR3 is TGTGCCAGCAGCTTGCCTCGGGACAGGGGGGGGGAGCAGTACTTC.

This rearrangement joins TRBV7-3 to TRBJ2-5, with unresolved D. CDR1 is SGHTA and CDR2 is FQGTGA in the germline V gene. V lost 1 base and J 2 bases, leaving 11 bases between the germline ends. The CDR3 extends over 15 amino acids. The CDR3 here is CASSLKTSYQETQYF. CDR3 nucleotides: TGTGCCAGCAGCTTAAAAACATCGTATCAAGAGACCCAGTACTTC. The full variable domain, with the rest looked up from reference TRBV7-3 and TRBJ2-5, is GAGVSQTPSNKVTEKGKYVELRCDPISGHTALYWYRQSLGQGPEFLIYFQGTGAADDSGLPNDRFFAVRPEGSVSTLKIQRTERGDSAVYLCASSLKTSYQETQYFGPGTRLLVL.

The V and J genes are TRBV6-4 and TRBJ2-3; perhaps TRBD2 as D (6 bases). Germline CDR1 is MRHNA and CDR2 is SNTAGT. The CDR3 is 15 residues long. V lost 4 bases to trimming and J lost 0 bases, with 11 bases between them. In nucleotides, the CDR3 is TGTGCCAGCAGTGGATTGGCGGGGAGCACAGATACGCAGTATTTT. It translates to CASSGLAGSTDTQYF.

The rearrangement joins TRBV15 to TRBJ1-2; 7 nucleotides agree with TRBD1. Germline V gene lookup returns CDR1 LNHNV and CDR2 YYDKDF (reference sequence). The CDR3 runs 14 residues. V lost 1 base to trimming and J lost 8 bases; unmatched junction nucleotides: 7. In DNA form, the CDR3 reads TGTGCCACCAGCAGAGGGGACAGCGGAAGGGGCTACACCTTC. It translates to CATSRGDSGRGYTF.

The chain employs TRBV10-3 and TRBJ2-7, with D perhaps matching TRBD1 (7 bases). CDR1 is ENHRY, CDR2 SYGVKD, per germline. V lost 6 bases and J 5 bases, leaving 20 bases between the germline ends. The CDR3 contains 15 residues. CDR3 sequence: CAISDPARGDNEQYF. The CDR3 DNA reads TGTGCCATCAGCGACCCAGCCAGGGGGGACAACGAGCAGTACTTC.

V and J are TRBV4-2 and TRBJ2-1; D is possibly TRBD2 (6 bases). This CDR3 has 13 residues. CDR1 and CDR2 from the germline V gene are LGHNA and YNFKEQ. V was shortened by 1 base and J by 9 bases, with 10 bases between the two germline ends. Here the CDR3 reads CASSQAGRGEQFF. DNA for the CDR3: TGTGCCAGCAGCCAAGCGGGGCGGGGTGAGCAGTTCTTC.

This clone came up a few times. The chain uses TRBV7-9 and TRBJ1-5; TRBD1 matches at 7 bases. Losses at the gene ends were 1 base for V and 7 bases for J; bases not matched to a gene: 4. The germline V gene encodes CDR1 SEHNR and CDR2 FQNEAQ (reference sequence). The CDR3 covers 14 residues. CDR3 nucleotide sequence: TGTGCCAGCAGCTTAGGACAGGGCTTGCAGCCCCAGCATTTT. As protein: CASSLGQGLQPQHF.

The V gene is TRBV19, the J gene TRBJ2-3; TRBD1 agrees at 8 bases. CDR1 is LNHDA, CDR2 SQIVND, per germline (reference sequence). With 4 bases clipped from V and 3 bases from J, the junction kept 6 bases outside the gene matches. The CDR3 has 15 residues. CDR3 sequence reads: CASSKAGGWTDTQYF. The DNA of the CDR3 is TGTGCCAGTAGTAAGGCAGGGGGCTGGACAGATACGCAGTATTTT. Combining the CDR3 with reference TRBV19 and TRBJ2-3 gives the whole variable domain DGGITQSPKYLFRKEGQNVTLSCEQNLNHDAMYWYRQDPGQGLRLIYYSQIVNDFQKGDIAEGYSVSREKKESFPLTVTSAQKNPTAFYLCASSKAGGWTDTQYFGPGTRLTVL.

V usage is TRBV27 and J usage is TRBJ1-6; D is possibly TRBD1 (6 bases). Germline CDR1 is MNHEY and CDR2 is SMNVEV (reference sequence). Trimming removed 0 bases at V and 13 bases at J, with 7 bases between. The CDR3 loop spans 12 amino acids. The CDR3 nucleotides are TGTGCCAGCAGTTTATCTGGGGGCCCCCTCCACTTT. Translation gives CASSLSGGPLHF.

The J gene is TRBJ1-5, the V gene TRBV2; 9 bases match TRBD1. The CDR3 contains 15 residues. Losses at the gene ends were 6 bases for V and 3 bases for J; bases not matched to a gene: 6. Germline assignment: CDR1 SNHLY and CDR2 FYNNEI. The CDR3 loop is CASSHRGRDNQPQHF. The CDR3, as DNA: TGTGCCAGCAGCCACAGGGGGCGCGACAATCAGCCCCAGCATTTT.

This clone was picked up one time. The rearrangement uses TRBV28 and TRBJ1-1, with a possible D match to TRBD1 (6 bases). Germline-derived CDR1 and CDR2 are MDHEN and SYDVKM. Between the trimmed V and J ends, which lost 1 base and 0 bases, there was a span of 15 bases. The CDR3 totals 17 residues. CDR3 DNA sequence: TGTGCCAGCAGTTTATCGGACAGCAGCACAATGAACACTGAAGCTTTCTTT. Amino acids: CASSLSDSSTMNTEAFF.

The chain employs TRBV19 and TRBJ2-3; 8 bases match TRBD1. This CDR3 comprises 15 residues. V trimming: 4 bases; J trimming: 1 base; junction bases outside the gene matches: 4. From germline, CDR1 is LNHDA and CDR2 SQIVND (reference sequence). This CDR3 reads CASSKDREGTDTQYF. CDR3 sequence (DNA): TGTGCCAGTAGTAAGGACAGGGAGGGCACAGATACGCAGTATTTT.

The chain has TRBV5-1 and TRBJ2-5, with TRBD2 identical over 10 bases. The DNA matches TRBJ2-7 better at its end, which makes the J call doubtful. CDR3 length equals 13 residues. CDR1 SGHRS and CDR2 YFSETQ come from the germline V gene. This chain's CDR3 is CASSPSGSYEQYF. Written as DNA, the CDR3 is TGCGCCAGCAGCCCTAGCGGGAGCTACGAGCAGTACTTC.

The genes are TRBV27 and TRBJ2-1; D remains unclear. This CDR3 has 15 amino acids. Trimming removed 7 bases at V and 0 bases at J, with 13 bases between. Germline V gene sequence: CDR1 MNHEY, CDR2 SMNVEV (reference sequence). The CDR3 loop is CASTLRSPSYNEQFF. In DNA, the CDR3 is TGTGCCAGCACCCTTAGGAGCCCCTCCTACAATGAGCAGTTCTTC.

This chain uses TRBV5-8 with TRBJ2-3; D unclear. V was cut by 0 bases and J by 9 bases, with 8 bases left in between. Germline CDR1 and CDR2: SGHTS and YDEGEE. There are 12 residues in the CDR3. The CDR3 reads CASSLALGTQYF. The CDR3 DNA sequence: TGTGCCAGCAGCTTGGCCCTGGGCACGCAGTATTTT.

CDR3 nucleotide sequence: TGTGCCAGCAGCTTGCCAGGCCCCACAGATACGCAGTATTTT. Amino acid sequence: CASSLPGPTDTQYF. The J gene is TRBJ2-3, the V gene TRBV5-8, with unresolved D. Germline CDR1 reads SGHTS; CDR2 reads YDEGEE. The CDR3 totals 14 residues. The V end lost 1 base, the J end lost 2 bases, and 8 bases lay between the germline ends.

This clone was observed a few times. The chain uses TRBV27 and TRBJ2-5; 10 bases match TRBD2. The germline gives CDR1 MNHEY, CDR2 SMNVEV (reference sequence). Losses at the gene ends were 3 bases for V and 6 bases for J; bases not matched to a gene: 7. The CDR3 spans 15 residues. The CDR3, as DNA: TGTGCCAGCAGTTTCCCTAGCGGGGGTGAAAAGACCCAGTACTTC. It encodes CASSFPSGGEKTQYF.

The V gene is TRBV28, the J gene TRBJ1-6; D possibly corresponds to TRBD1 (5 bases). The CDR3 loop spans 12 amino acids. Trimming removed 6 bases at V and 6 bases at J, with 6 bases between. Germline CDR1 and CDR2: MDHEN and SYDVKM. The CDR3 sequence is CASRQVNSPLHF. The CDR3 coding sequence is TGTGCCAGCAGACAGGTTAATTCACCCCTCCACTTT.

The chain has TRBV14 and TRBJ2-7; a possible D gene is TRBD1 (5 bases). The CDR3 has 13 residues. Trimming removed 2 bases at V and 6 bases at J, with 11 bases between. Germline assignment: CDR1 SGHDN and CDR2 FVKESK. This chain's CDR3 is CASSQRTSSEQYF. In nucleotides, the CDR3 is TGTGCCAGCAGCCAACGGACATCCAGCGAGCAGTACTTC.

Of note for this clone: At one end, the junction sequence differs from germline, possibly due to a read error. The chain is built from TRBV10-3 and TRBJ1-6, with D possibly matching TRBD1 (5 bases). This CDR3 contains 14 residues. CDR1 ENHRY and CDR2 SYGVKD come from the germline V gene. The CDR3, as DNA: TGTGCCATCACCGAAATGATGGGGGGTTCACCCCTCTACTTT. Its protein product is CAITEMMGGSPLYF.

The chain recombines TRBV7-9 with TRBJ2-1, with D hard to call. V lost 3 bases and J lost 8, with 8 bases in between. CDR1 is SEHNR, CDR2 FQNEAQ, per germline (reference sequence). CDR3 length: 12 residues. The CDR3: CASSLVGDEQFF. For the CDR3, the DNA is TGTGCCAGCAGCTTGGTCGGAGATGAGCAGTTCTTC.

This clone was detected once. This rearrangement joins TRBV19 to TRBJ1-6; D unresolved. CDR3 length: 14 amino acids. The germline V gene encodes CDR1 LNHDA and CDR2 SQIVND (reference sequence). The ends were cut back, 6 bases at V and 8 bases at J, with 14 bases in the middle. CDR3: CASSNTGSYSPLHF. In DNA, the CDR3 is TGTGCCAGTAGCAACACGGGATCCTATTCACCCCTCCACTTT.

J is TRBJ1-3 and V is TRBV7-6; D is undetermined. V was shortened by 5 bases and J by 2 bases, with 10 bases between the two germline ends. The CDR3 runs to 14 residues. CDR1 is SGHVS and CDR2 is FNYEAQ in the germline V gene. CDR3 region: CASSQNRAGNTIYF. The CDR3 nucleotides read TGTGCCAGCAGCCAAAACAGAGCTGGAAACACCATATATTTT.

The table lists this clone with a count of one. V is TRBV7-6 and J is TRBJ1-5; D unclear. Trimming removed 1 base from V and 8 bases from J, with 12 bases in between. Germline assignment: CDR1 SGHVS and CDR2 FNYEAQ. The CDR3 extends over 14 amino acids. The CDR3 DNA follows: TGTGCCAGCAGCTTAGGTGCAGGTATCGAGCCCCAGCATTTT. It is translated as CASSLGAGIEPQHF.

The rearrangement uses TRBV13 and TRBJ1-3, with a tentative D call TRBD1 (6 bases). The V end was cut by 0 bases, the J end by 4 bases, with 10 bases between. This CDR3 is 15 amino acids long. From germline, CDR1 is PRHDT and CDR2 FYEKMQ (reference sequence). The CDR3 sequence: CASSLGTGRGNTIYF. In DNA, the CDR3 is TGTGCCAGCAGCTTAGGAACAGGGAGAGGAAACACCATATATTTT.

A remark on this clone: One end of the junction is discordant with germline, which a read error may explain. The chain recombines TRBV19 with TRBJ2-7; 10 nucleotides line up with TRBD1. This CDR3 region has 15 residues. Germline CDR1 is LNHDA and CDR2 is SQIVND (reference sequence). The CDR3 DNA reads TGTGCCAGTAGAATAGGACAGGGGGGCACCTACGAGCAGTACTTC. This gives the protein CASRIGQGGTYEQYF. Variable domain in full (rest from reference TRBV19 and TRBJ2-7): DGGITQSPKYLFRKEGQNVTLSCEQNLNHDAMYWYRQDPGQGLRLIYYSQIVNDFQKGDIAEGYSVSREKKESFPLTVTSAQKNPTAFYLCASRIGQGGTYEQYFGPGTRLTVT.

V gene TRBV6-5 combines with J gene TRBJ1-1; weak D call: TRBD1 (6 bases). The CDR3 length is 15 residues. V lost 4 bases, J lost 1 base, and 13 bases lay in between. Germline V gene lookup returns CDR1 MNHEY and CDR2 SVGAGI. CDR3: CASSSPPTGNTEAFF. For the CDR3, the DNA is TGTGCCAGCAGTTCTCCCCCGACAGGGAACACTGAAGCTTTCTTT.

The gene calls are TRBV9 and TRBJ2-7; 9 bases line up with TRBD1. The V gene end was trimmed by 4 bases and the J gene end by 6 bases; junction bases not matched to a gene: 8. The CDR3 sequence is 14 residues long. Germline V CDR1 and CDR2: SGDLS, YYNGEE. The CDR3: CASSPIADRGEQYF. CDR3 DNA sequence: TGTGCCAGCAGCCCAATAGCGGACAGGGGCGAGCAGTACTTC.

This clone was seen ten or more times. CDR3 DNA: TGTGCCAGCAGTGACAGCGGGGGGGCCTCCAATGAGCAGTTCTTC. Protein product: CASSDSGGASNEQFF. The chain joins TRBV6-4 to TRBJ2-1, with 10 positions matching TRBD2. The germline CDR1 and CDR2 sequences are MRHNA and SNTAGT. Unmatched junction bases numbered 4, after V lost 2 bases and J lost 6 bases. This CDR3 is 15 amino acids long.

This chain joins TRBV27 and TRBJ2-5, with unresolved D. Germline-derived CDR1 and CDR2 are MNHEY and SMNVEV (reference sequence). CDR3 length: 13 amino acids. V lost 1 base to trimming and J lost 3 bases, with 6 bases between them. CDR3 coding DNA: TGTGCCAGCAGTTTATTTCGGGAAGAGACCCAGTACTTC. Translation gives CASSLFREETQYF.

The gene calls are TRBV6-1 and TRBJ1-3; a weak D match, TRBD1 (5 bases). Germline V gives CDR1 MNHNS, CDR2 SASEGT. V lost 7 bases, J lost 0 bases, and 13 bases lay in between. This CDR3 is 15 amino acids long. CDR3 in amino acids: CASTPGLRSGNTIYF. The CDR3 bases are TGTGCCAGCACCCCGGGACTCCGCTCTGGAAACACCATATATTTT.

The V call is TRBV6-5, the J call TRBJ1-2; D might be TRBD1 (5 bases). The V end was cut by 5 bases, the J end by 6 bases, with 16 bases between. This CDR3 comprises 14 residues. Germline CDR1 MNHEY, CDR2 SVGAGI. CDR3 amino acids: CASSEIGAPHGYTF. DNA of the CDR3: TGTGCCAGCAGTGAGATAGGGGCGCCCCATGGCTACACCTTC.